This T cell receptor beta chain was sequenced during a study of beta chain features in type 1 diabetes (dated by TCRdb to 2016 to 2019). General notes on the study: Mean age, gender distribution, total cell number and subset yield were not different between patients and healthy donors. In the study, TCRB repertoires of sorted circulating CD4+ T cell subsets from recently diagnosed type 1 diabetes patients were compared with those of matched healthy donors. A total of some 100,000,000 sorted cells were examined across all samples, and the number of cells per subset was strongly correlated with RNA yield. Whereas all 28 donors provided naive and central memory subsets, regulatory and stem cell-like memory subsets were isolated from just 8 patients and roughly 8 healthy donors.

Beyond this particular receptor, the publication reports: A moderate but significant shortening of TCRB CDR3 length was observed in type 1 diabetes patients in all four CD4+ subsets. Only small numbers of individuals were included in the HLA sub-analyses, which left unresolved whether HLA type had any influence on TCRB rearrangement. PCR might favor shorter templates, but patient and control samples were amplified and corrected together, so any skew would affect both groups equally. Fewer insertions and more nucleotide deletions at VDJ recombination sites were observed in patients with type 1 diabetes, implying thymic rearrangement abnormalities. The naive, central memory and regulatory TCRB repertoires appeared to resemble one another more closely among patients than among healthy donors. Sequencing cDNA rather than genomic DNA could over-represent highly expressing activated cells, although activation and CD3 levels did not differ between groups.

The cysteine opens and the phenylalanine closes a CDR3 of 13 amino acids. The sequence is cut down to CDR3 DNA, 39 bases in frame from base 1. V loses 7 bases of germline sequence and J loses 0 bases, and the interval between the two ends is 9 bases. CDR1 and CDR2, per the germline V gene (reference sequence), are MNHEY and SMNVEV. To note about this clone: The specificity of this receptor is unknown. Within one base of it there is no much larger clone, and no base qualities were kept.

A single peripheral blood draw of 95 to 150 mL on average was collected from each donor into heparinised tubes. Using a panel that included CD45RO, CCR7, CD25, CD127, CD95 and CD27, naive, central memory, regulatory and stem cell-like memory CD4+ T cells were sorted on a BD FACSAria II. Every sorted population had a purity above 95%. PBMCs were isolated immediately by Lymphoprep density gradient centrifugation and stained directly without culture. Samples were stained and sorted in pairs, with one healthy donor and one patient per experiment, so that batch effects were minimized. All of the isolated RNA was reverse transcribed with the High Capacity cDNA Reverse Transcription Kit, so expressed TCRB transcripts were sequenced. Naive, central memory and regulatory T cell samples underwent deep immunoSEQ sequencing, averaging roughly 3.4 million total reads per sample. Sorted cells were lysed in RLT buffer, and RNA was extracted using DNase-treated RNeasy Micro or Mini kits according to cell number. To prevent cross-contamination, every cell subset was processed on its own, while patient and healthy donor samples were processed together. Using the immunoSEQ multiplex PCR, TCRB sequences were amplified from cDNA into 87-bp fragments spanning the CDR3 region. The amplicons were sequenced using the Illumina HiSeq platform. Per the source publication's procedure: PCR bias was computationally corrected using synthetic template baselines, reads within Hamming distance 2 were collapsed, and singletons that could not be merged were discarded. By aligning reads against IMGT, V, D and J genes, CDR3 length, and insertions or deletions at six rearrangement sites were assigned. Clonotype counts were normalized to sorted cell number within each subset before computing true diversity and Gini coefficients with the tcR R package. Repertoire sharing was quantified using the overlap coefficient calculated on TCRB nucleotide sequences. TCRdb mirrors the immuneACCESS table, restricted to in-frame sequences. Some clones are absent from its copies; in checked studies, under half trace to an unresolved V gene, and the reason for the others is unknown. The V and J calls and clone size were taken over from that table, and D and trimming were inferred from the DNA. The sample table lists 130,000 or so clones, about 16% of them with a count of one. The top ten constitute about 2.5% of the sample.

In this chain, TRBV27 is recombined with TRBJ2-5; a tentative D match to TRBD1 spans 5 bases. Sequencing was performed on central memory CD4+ T cells from blood. The source is a man younger than 45 with type 1 diabetes. Here the CDR3 is given as CASTSGHQETQYF. The DNA sequence is TGTGCCAGCACCTCAGGGCACCAAGAGACCCAGTACTTC.